Included here is one TCR beta chain sequence, with context. The antigen is undetermined. PCR was performed a second time for about 6 to 11 cycles using a sample-barcoded 5' primer and a J-beta primer mix. In TCRdb, the 5' RACE reads were re-called with MiXCR into one record per CDR3 protein. The data hold around 690,000 distinct CDR3 sequences, with 58% observed a single time. The sample comes from a study of blood T cells in healthy people across ages. Study-level information: The template switching approach captured approximately one barcoded beta molecule for every two T cells. Findings of the study overall: Unsorted PBMCs ruled out conclusive naive versus antigen-experienced comparison. Samples with more naive T cells showed higher observed beta diversity.

The CDR3 is 15 residues long. Germline trimming cut 6 bases from V and 2 bases from J; bases unmatched to any gene: 4. Looked up from germline, CDR1 is ENHRY and CDR2 is SYGVKD. V usage is TRBV10-3 and J usage is TRBJ1-2, with 12 bases that match TRBD1. The receptor was isolated from a man aged 55 to 70 in good health. Sequences were obtained from blood. CDR3 sequence: CAIRSGQGANYGYTF. For the CDR3, the DNA is TGTGCCATCAGATCGGGACAGGGGGCGAACTATGGCTACACCTTC.